The clone carrying this T cell receptor beta chain was seen a few times. What it binds is not known. This entry belongs to a study of T cell repertoires in cytomegalovirus infection. Across the whole study: Public TCR beta signatures indicated both CMV infection and matching HLA type. Broader study findings: In two of eight donors, the top clonotype was HLA-C-restricted CMV-specific.

Each CDR3 protein is one row after TCRdb ran MiXCR on the reads. The sample carries about 530,000 distinct CDR3 sequences, approximately 25% recorded once. The germline CDR1 and CDR2 sequences are LGHNA and YNFKEQ. Deletions cut 1 base from V and 0 bases from J, with 6 bases between. This CDR3 has 14 amino acids. The V and J genes are TRBV4-2 and TRBJ1-1; D is undetermined. Sequencing was done on a sample of PBMCs. The sequence was collected from a human donor in good health (CMV status not recorded). Some clones in this sample may be carry-over from other donors' samples. In nucleotides, the CDR3 is TGTGCCAGCAGCCAAGCGGGGATGAACACTGAAGCTTTCTTT. It specifies CASSQAGMNTEAFF.